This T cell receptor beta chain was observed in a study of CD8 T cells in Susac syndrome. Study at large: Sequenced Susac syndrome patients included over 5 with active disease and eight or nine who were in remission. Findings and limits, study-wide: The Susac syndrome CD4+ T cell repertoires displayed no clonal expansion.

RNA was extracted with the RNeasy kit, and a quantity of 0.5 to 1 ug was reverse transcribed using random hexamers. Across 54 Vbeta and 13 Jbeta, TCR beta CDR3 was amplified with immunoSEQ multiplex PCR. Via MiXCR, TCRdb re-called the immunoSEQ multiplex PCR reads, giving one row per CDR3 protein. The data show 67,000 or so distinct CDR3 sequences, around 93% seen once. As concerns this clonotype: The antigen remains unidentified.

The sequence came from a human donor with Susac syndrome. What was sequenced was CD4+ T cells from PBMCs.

This CDR3 reads CANTGVAEAFF. The CDR3 coding sequence is TGTGCCAACACCGGTGTTGCTGAAGCTTTCTTT. The genes are TRBV6-2 or TRBV6-3 and TRBJ1-1, with unresolved D. CDR3 size: 11 residues. Germline values: CDR1 MNHEY, CDR2 SVGEGT. V dropped 10 bases and J dropped 6 bases, with 12 bases sitting between them.